This record concerns one TCR beta chain sequence. Its antigen is currently not known. Base qualities are missing; no much larger clone stands one base away. Enrolling through a virtual design, the prospective study's participants ranged in age from about 18 to 89 years and lived across some 22 United States geographic areas. In the prospective study, participants were assigned to cohorts based on the clinical history participants reported in a screening survey and a study questionnaire. Recovered participants in ImmuneRACE Cohort 3 were defined by two consecutive negative NP/OP PCR tests, clearance by a healthcare professional, or resolution of symptoms. In the prospective study, mobile phlebotomists collected whole blood, serum and a nasopharyngeal or oropharyngeal swab from each participant. Prospective study participants could optionally give additional blood draws and questionnaires over an approximately two-month period. Before DNA extraction, blood samples from the prospective study were shipped at room temperature or frozen.

These data belong to a study of blood T cell repertoires in COVID-19 (dated by TCRdb to 2020 to 2022). A note on the overall study: Collaborator samples came from the United States, Italy and Spain and covered acute and convalescent phases of COVID-19. HLA class I and class II types, where available, came from metadata supplied by the sample provider rather than from assay-based typing. The dataset comprised deeply sampled blood TCRbeta repertoires from subjects exposed to, actively infected with, or recovered from COVID-19. A de-identified subject ID, COVID-19 status, age in years and sex were almost always included in the sample metadata. The prospective study material was composed of cDNA or gDNA derived from T cells, B-cell-depleted T cells, or PBMCs. Samples were obtained from the ongoing ImmuneRACE study (first 160 participants) and from some 1,300 subjects provided by 6 global collaborators. A freely available public database, intended as a resource for researchers studying the immune response to SARS-CoV-2, is where the repertoires were released. The paper as a whole reports these results and caveats: How much clinical and demographic metadata was included differed by source and by participant, and the metadata was provided uncurated.

The immunoSEQ Assay, a bias-controlled multiplex PCR, was used to amplify TCRbeta CDR3 regions from genomic DNA. From the authors' description of their analysis: The number of nucleated cells in each sample was estimated from the amplification of reference gene primers within the assay. Sequence reads were collapsed and filtered to measure the absolute abundance of every unique TCRbeta CDR3 rearrangement. Productive Simpson clonality was computed per sample as the square root of Simpson's diversity index over productive rearrangements. In its TCRdb copy, this immuneACCESS table keeps in-frame sequences only and misses some clones. Where compared with another copy, unresolved V genes explain less than half of these, and the others have no known cause. That table gives V, J and clone size, and the DNA gave D and trimming. For this sample the table gives over 200,000 clones, of which roughly 88% were detected only once. Less than 2.5% of the sample is taken by the ten largest.

Trimming removed 8 bases from V and 7 bases from J; the gene matches leave 12 bases unexplained. The CDR3 starts with the cysteine, ends with the phenylalanine, and has 14 residues. Of the read, only the CDR3 DNA is kept; its 42 bases are in frame from base 1. Reading the germline V gene gives CDR1 MDHEN and CDR2 SYDVKM. The sequence was obtained from a woman between 50 and 59 years old who had recovered from COVID-19. In this chain, TRBV28 is recombined with TRBJ1-2, and 8 bases in between align with TRBD1. Source material: PBMCs or T cells enriched from blood (not recorded which). Here the CDR3 is given as CASVRTGGGTGYTF. The bases are TGTGCCAGCGTTAGAACAGGGGGGGGTACTGGCTACACCTTC.